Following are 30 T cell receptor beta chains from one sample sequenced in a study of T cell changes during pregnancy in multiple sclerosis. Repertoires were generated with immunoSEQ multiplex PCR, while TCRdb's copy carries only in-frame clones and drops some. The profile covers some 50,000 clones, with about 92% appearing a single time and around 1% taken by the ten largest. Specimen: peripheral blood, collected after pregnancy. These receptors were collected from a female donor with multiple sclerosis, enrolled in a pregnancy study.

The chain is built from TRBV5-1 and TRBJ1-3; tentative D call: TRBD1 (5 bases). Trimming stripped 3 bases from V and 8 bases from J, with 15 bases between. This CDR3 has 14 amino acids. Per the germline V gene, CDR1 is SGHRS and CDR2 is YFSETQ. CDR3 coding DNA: TGCGCCAGCAGCTCTGGGGCGGGGCAGGACACCATATATTTT. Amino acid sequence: CASSSGAGQDTIYF.

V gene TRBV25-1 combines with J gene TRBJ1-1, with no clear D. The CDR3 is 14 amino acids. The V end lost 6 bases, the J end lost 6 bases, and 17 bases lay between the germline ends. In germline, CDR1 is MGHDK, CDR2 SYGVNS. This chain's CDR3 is CASRPPGSQAEAFF. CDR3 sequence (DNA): TGTGCCAGCAGGCCACCCGGGAGCCAAGCTGAAGCTTTCTTT. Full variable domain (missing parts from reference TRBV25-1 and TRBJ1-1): EADIYQTPRYLVIGTGKKITLECSQTMGHDKMYWYQQDPGMELHLIHYSYGVNSTEKGDLSSESTVSRIRTEHFPLTLESARPSHTSQYLCASRPPGSQAEAFFGQGTRLTVV.

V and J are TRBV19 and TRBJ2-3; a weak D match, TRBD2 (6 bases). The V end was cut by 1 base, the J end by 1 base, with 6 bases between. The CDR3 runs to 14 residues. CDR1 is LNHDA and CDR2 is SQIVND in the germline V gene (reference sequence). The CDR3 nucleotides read TGTGCCAGTAGTATAGCGGGGGGCACAGATACGCAGTATTTT. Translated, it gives CASSIAGGTDTQYF.

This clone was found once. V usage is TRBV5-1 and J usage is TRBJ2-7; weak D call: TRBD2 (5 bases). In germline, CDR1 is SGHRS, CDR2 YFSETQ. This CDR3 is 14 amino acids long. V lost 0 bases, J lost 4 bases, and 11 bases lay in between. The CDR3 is CASSLVSSGYEQYF. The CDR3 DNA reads TGCGCCAGCAGCTTGGTATCGTCGGGGTACGAGCAGTACTTC.

CDR3 protein: CASSRGGLAGENEQYF. The CDR3 DNA sequence: TGTGCCAGCAGTAGGGGGGGACTAGCGGGGGAGAACGAGCAGTACTTC. The chain carries TRBV2 and TRBJ2-7, with 14 bases identical to TRBD2. CDR3 size: 16 residues. V was clipped by 5 bases and J by 5 bases; unmatched bases: 8. Germline V gene sequence: CDR1 SNHLY, CDR2 FYNNEI.

CDR3 amino acids: CASSLQDTQYF. DNA of the CDR3: TGTGCCAGCAGCTTACAAGATACGCAGTATTTT. The V and J genes are TRBV13 and TRBJ2-3; unclear D gene. The CDR3 runs to 11 residues. The germline V gene has CDR1 PRHDT and CDR2 FYEKMQ (reference sequence). The V end lost 2 bases, the J end lost 5 bases, and 2 bases lay between the germline ends.

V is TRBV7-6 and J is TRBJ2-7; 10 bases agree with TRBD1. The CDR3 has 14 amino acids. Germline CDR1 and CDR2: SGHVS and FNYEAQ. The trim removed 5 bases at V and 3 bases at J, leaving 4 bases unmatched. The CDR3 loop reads CASSPRDRGYEQYF. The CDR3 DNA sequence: TGTGCCAGCAGCCCCCGGGACAGGGGCTACGAGCAGTACTTC.

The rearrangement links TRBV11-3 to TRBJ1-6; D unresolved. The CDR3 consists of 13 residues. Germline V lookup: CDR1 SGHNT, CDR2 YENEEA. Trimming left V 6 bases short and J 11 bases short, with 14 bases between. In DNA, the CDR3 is TGTGCCAGCAGTTTGGGGTCCGGGGCACCCCTCCACTTT. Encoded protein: CASSLGSGAPLHF. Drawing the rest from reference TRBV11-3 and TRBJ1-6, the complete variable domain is EAGVVQSPRYKIIEKKQPVAFWCNPISGHNTLYWYLQNLGQGPELLIRYENEEAVDDSQLPKDRFSAERLKGVDSTLKIQPAELGDSAVYLCASSLGSGAPLHFGNGTRLTVT.

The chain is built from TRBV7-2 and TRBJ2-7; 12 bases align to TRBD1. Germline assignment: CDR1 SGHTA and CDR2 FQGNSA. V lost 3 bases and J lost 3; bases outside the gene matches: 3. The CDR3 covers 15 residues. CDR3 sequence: CASSLGTGGLYEQYF. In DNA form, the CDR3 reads TGTGCCAGCAGCTTGGGGACAGGGGGCCTCTACGAGCAGTACTTC.

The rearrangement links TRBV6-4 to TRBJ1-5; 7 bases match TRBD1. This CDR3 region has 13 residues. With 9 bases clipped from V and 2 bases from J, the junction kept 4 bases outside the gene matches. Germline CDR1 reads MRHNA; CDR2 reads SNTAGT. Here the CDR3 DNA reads TGTGCCAGAACTACAGGGGGCAATCAGCCCCAGCATTTT. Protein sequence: CARTTGGNQPQHF.

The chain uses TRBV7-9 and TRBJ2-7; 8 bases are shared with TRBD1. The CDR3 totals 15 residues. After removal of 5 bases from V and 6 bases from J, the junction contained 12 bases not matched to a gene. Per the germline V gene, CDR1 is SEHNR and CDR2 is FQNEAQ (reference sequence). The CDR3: CASSPPRTGLVEQYF. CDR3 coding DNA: TGTGCCAGCAGCCCCCCCCGGACAGGGTTAGTCGAGCAGTACTTC.

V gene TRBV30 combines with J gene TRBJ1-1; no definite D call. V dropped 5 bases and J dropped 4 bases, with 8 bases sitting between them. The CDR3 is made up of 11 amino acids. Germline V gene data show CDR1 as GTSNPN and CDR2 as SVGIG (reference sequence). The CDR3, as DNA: TGTGCCTGGGGGGAGGGCACTGAAGCTTTCTTT. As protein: CAWGEGTEAFF. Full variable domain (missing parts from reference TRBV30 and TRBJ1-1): SQTIHQWPATLVQPVGSPLSLECTVEGTSNPNLYWYRQAAGRGLQLLFYSVGIGQISSEVPQNLSASRPQDRQFILSSKKLLLSDSGFYLCAWGEGTEAFFGQGTRLTVV.

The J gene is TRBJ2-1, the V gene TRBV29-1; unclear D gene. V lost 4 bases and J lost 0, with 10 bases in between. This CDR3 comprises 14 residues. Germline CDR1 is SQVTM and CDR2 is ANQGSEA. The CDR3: CSVAPRLSYNEQFF. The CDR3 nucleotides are TGCAGCGTTGCCCCCAGACTCTCCTACAATGAGCAGTTCTTC.

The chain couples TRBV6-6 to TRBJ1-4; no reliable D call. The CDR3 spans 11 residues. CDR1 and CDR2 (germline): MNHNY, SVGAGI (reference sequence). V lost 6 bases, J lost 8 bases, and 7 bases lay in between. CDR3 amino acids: CASSRQEKLFF. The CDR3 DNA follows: TGTGCCAGCAGCCGACAAGAAAAACTGTTTTTT.

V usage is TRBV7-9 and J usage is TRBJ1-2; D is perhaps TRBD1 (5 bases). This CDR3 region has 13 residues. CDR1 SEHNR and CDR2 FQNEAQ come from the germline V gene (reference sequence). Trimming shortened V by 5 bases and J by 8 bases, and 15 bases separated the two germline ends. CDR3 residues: CASSPRQGFGYTF. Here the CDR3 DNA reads TGTGCCAGCAGCCCTAGGCAGGGTTTCGGCTACACCTTC.

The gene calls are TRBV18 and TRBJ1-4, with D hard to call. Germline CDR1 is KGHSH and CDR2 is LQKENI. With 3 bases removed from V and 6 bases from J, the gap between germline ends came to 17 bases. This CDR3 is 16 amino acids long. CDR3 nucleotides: TGTGCCAGCTCACCGGGGAGGGAATACCGGGATGAAAAACTGTTTTTT. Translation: CASSPGREYRDEKLFF.

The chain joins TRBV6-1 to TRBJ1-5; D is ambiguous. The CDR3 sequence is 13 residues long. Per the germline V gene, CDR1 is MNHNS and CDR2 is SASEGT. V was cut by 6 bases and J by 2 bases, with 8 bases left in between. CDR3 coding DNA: TGTGCCAGCAGGGACTCTGGCAATCAGCCCCAGCATTTT. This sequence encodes CASRDSGNQPQHF.

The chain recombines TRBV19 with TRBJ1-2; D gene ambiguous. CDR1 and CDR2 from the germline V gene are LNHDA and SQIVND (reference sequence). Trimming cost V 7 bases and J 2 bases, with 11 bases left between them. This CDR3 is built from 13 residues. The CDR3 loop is CASTRTGNYGYTF. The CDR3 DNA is TGTGCCAGTACCCGGACGGGGAACTATGGCTACACCTTC.

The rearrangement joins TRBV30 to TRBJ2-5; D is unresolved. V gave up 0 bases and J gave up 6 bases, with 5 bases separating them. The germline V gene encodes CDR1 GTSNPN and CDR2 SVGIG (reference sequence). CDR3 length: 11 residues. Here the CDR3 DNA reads TGTGCCTGGAGTGTACAACAGACCCAGTACTTC. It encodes CAWSVQQTQYF.

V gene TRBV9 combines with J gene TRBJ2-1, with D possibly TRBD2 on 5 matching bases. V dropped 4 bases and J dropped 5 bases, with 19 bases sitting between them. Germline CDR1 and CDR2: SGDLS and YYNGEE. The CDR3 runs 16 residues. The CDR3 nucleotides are TGTGCCAGCAGCTCCGAGGGCCGTCCTCAAAACAATGAGCAGTTCTTC. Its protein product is CASSSEGRPQNNEQFF.

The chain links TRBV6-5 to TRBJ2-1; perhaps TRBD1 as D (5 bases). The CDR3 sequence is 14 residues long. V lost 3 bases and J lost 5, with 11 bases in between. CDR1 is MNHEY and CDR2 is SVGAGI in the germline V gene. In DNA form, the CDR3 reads TGTGCCAGCAGTTATCAGGGTAGGGACAATGAGCAGTTCTTC. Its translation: CASSYQGRDNEQFF.

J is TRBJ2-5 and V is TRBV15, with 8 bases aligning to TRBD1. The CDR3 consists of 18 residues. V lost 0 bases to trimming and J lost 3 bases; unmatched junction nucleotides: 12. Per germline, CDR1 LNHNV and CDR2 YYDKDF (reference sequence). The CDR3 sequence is CATSRELGQGADEETQYF. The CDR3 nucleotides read TGTGCCACCAGCAGAGAGCTCGGCCAGGGGGCGGACGAAGAGACCCAGTACTTC.

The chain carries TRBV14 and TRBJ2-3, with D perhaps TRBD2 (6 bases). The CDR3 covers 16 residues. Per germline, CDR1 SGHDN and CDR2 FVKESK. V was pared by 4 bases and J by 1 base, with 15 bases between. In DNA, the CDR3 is TGTGCCAGCAGCCTCGCCTCTAGCGACCGCACAGATACGCAGTATTTT. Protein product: CASSLASSDRTDTQYF.

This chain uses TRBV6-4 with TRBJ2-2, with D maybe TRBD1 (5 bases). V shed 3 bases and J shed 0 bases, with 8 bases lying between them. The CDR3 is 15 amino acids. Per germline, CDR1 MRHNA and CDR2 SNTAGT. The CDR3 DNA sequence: TGTGCCAGCAGTGATGGGGCAGCGAACACCGGGGAGCTGTTTTTT. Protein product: CASSDGAANTGELFF.

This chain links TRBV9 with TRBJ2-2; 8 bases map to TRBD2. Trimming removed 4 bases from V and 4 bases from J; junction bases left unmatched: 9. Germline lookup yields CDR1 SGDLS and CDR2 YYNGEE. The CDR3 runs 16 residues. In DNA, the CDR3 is TGTGCCAGCAGCCCCCGACTAGCGTACAGCACCGGGGAGCTGTTTTTT. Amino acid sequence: CASSPRLAYSTGELFF.

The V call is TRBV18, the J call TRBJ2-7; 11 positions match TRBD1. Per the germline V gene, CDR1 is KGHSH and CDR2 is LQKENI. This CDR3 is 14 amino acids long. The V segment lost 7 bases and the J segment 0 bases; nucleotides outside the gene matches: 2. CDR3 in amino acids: CASLGQGDSYEQYF. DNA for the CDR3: TGTGCCAGCTTGGGACAGGGGGACTCCTACGAGCAGTACTTC.

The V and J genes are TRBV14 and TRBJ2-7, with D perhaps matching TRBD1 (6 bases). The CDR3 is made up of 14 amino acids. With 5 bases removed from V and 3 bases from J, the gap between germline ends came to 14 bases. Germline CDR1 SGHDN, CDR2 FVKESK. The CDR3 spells CASSSTGRVYEQYF. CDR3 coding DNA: TGTGCCAGCAGCTCGACAGGACGGGTCTACGAGCAGTACTTC.

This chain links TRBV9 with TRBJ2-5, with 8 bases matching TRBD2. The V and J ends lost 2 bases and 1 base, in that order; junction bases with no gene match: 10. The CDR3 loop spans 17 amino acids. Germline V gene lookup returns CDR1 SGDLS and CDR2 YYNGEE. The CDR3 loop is CASSVTSGGPIQETQYF. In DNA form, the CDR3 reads TGTGCCAGCAGCGTTACGAGCGGGGGTCCCATCCAAGAGACCCAGTACTTC.

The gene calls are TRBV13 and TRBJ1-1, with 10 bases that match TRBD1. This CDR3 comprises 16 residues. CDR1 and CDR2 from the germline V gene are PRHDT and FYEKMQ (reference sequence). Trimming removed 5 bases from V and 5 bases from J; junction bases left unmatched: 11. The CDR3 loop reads CASSLTDRGFLTEAFF. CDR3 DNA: TGTGCCAGCAGCCTCACGGACAGGGGGTTTTTGACTGAAGCTTTCTTT.

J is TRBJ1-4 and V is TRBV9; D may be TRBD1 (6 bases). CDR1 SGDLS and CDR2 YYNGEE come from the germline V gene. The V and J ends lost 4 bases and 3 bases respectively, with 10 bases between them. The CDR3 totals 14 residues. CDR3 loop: CASSPGQPNEKLFF. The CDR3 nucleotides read TGTGCCAGCAGCCCCGGACAGCCTAATGAAAAACTGTTTTTT.